The 26 T cell receptor beta chains given below trace back to one sample, sequenced in a study of T-cell memory formation after mild COVID-19. One entry per CDR3 protein, called by TCRdb with MiXCR from the 5' RACE reads. The data show about 410,000 distinct CDR3 sequences, about a sixth seen once. The source material was PBMCs or a T cell subset sorted from them (not recorded which). The receptor set was obtained from a man between 18 and 35 years old who had mild COVID-19 (a few samples of this study predate the infection). Cell type and time point are not known.

The table lists this clonotype with a few counts. V is TRBV7-2 and J is TRBJ1-1; 7 bases map to TRBD1. The CDR3 covers 13 residues. Germline V gene lookup returns CDR1 SGHTA and CDR2 FQGNSA. V lost 8 bases to trimming and J lost 5 bases; unmatched junction nucleotides: 8. CDR3 DNA: TGTGCCAGCGGAACTACAGGGGAGACTGAAGCTTTCTTT. It translates to CASGTTGETEAFF.

The chain employs TRBV5-1 and TRBJ2-5; a possible D gene is TRBD1 (6 bases). From germline, CDR1 is SGHRS and CDR2 YFSETQ. CDR3 size: 14 residues. V was cut by 0 bases and J by 9 bases, with 15 bases left in between. Here the CDR3 reads CASSLDGHPGAQYF. The CDR3 nucleotides read TGCGCCAGCAGCTTGGACGGACACCCAGGGGCCCAGTACTTC.

In its sample, this clonotype was seen a few times. The chain links TRBV2 to TRBJ1-3; no clear D gene. Between the trimmed V and J ends, which lost 1 base and 0 bases, there was a span of 7 bases. The germline V gene encodes CDR1 SNHLY and CDR2 FYNNEI. The CDR3 spans 15 residues. The CDR3 region has the DNA TGTGCCAGCAGTGAAGACGGCAGCTCTGGAAACACCATATATTTT. Translation: CASSEDGSSGNTIYF.

The CDR3 nucleotides are TGTGCCAGCAGCCAAGCGCGTGGCGACTACACCTTC. Its protein product is CASSQARGDYTF. V is TRBV3-1 and J is TRBJ1-2; D call uncertain. The V gene lost 1 base and the J gene lost 10 bases, with 10 bases spanning the gap. Germline V lookup: CDR1 LGHDT, CDR2 YNNKEL (reference sequence). This CDR3 comprises 12 residues.

The chain is built from TRBV5-6 and TRBJ1-2; D not certain. CDR1 is SGHDT, CDR2 YYEEEE, per germline. The CDR3 sequence is 12 residues long. V was clipped by 2 bases and J by 8 bases, with 10 bases between them. The CDR3 coding sequence is TGTGCCAGCAGCTTCGGCCGATTGGGCTACACCTTC. It is translated as CASSFGRLGYTF.

This clonotype has only a few counts. The chain uses TRBV19 and TRBJ2-3; 9 bases fit TRBD1. Trimming took 6 bases from V and 2 from J; bases not matched to a gene: 9. The CDR3 covers 16 residues. The germline gives CDR1 LNHDA, CDR2 SQIVND (reference sequence). CDR3 residues: CASSTRQGGPTDTQYF. CDR3 DNA sequence: TGTGCCAGTAGCACCCGACAGGGGGGGCCCACAGATACGCAGTATTTT. Variable domain in full (rest from reference TRBV19 and TRBJ2-3): DGGITQSPKYLFRKEGQNVTLSCEQNLNHDAMYWYRQDPGQGLRLIYYSQIVNDFQKGDIAEGYSVSREKKESFPLTVTSAQKNPTAFYLCASSTRQGGPTDTQYFGPGTRLTVL.

This clonotype was seen at least ten times. J is TRBJ2-1 and V is TRBV19, with D unclear. The CDR3 contains 15 residues. V lost 5 bases and J lost 5, with 16 bases in between. Germline V gene data show CDR1 as LNHDA and CDR2 as SQIVND (reference sequence). CDR3 sequence (DNA): TGTGCCAGTAGTGTGCAGTCGCGTTCGGACAATGAGCAGTTCTTC. Amino acid sequence: CASSVQSRSDNEQFF.

The J gene is TRBJ1-1, the V gene TRBV20-1, with D perhaps TRBD1 (5 bases). The germline V and J ends were trimmed by 0 bases and 5 bases, with 13 bases remaining between them. CDR1 is DFQATT and CDR2 is SNEGSKA in the germline V gene (reference sequence). The CDR3 totals 14 residues. The chain's CDR3 is CSARDRQKLTEAFF. The CDR3 DNA reads TGCAGTGCTAGAGACCGACAGAAGTTGACTGAAGCTTTCTTT.

The V and J genes are TRBV6-2 or TRBV6-3 and TRBJ2-7; 8 bases match TRBD2. In germline, CDR1 is MNHEY, CDR2 SVGEGT. The length of the CDR3 is 14 residues. After removal of 4 bases from V and 6 bases from J, the junction contained 8 bases not matched to a gene. The CDR3 region is CASSLDPGRVEQYV. CDR3 in DNA: TGTGCCAGCAGTTTGGACCCCGGGAGGGTCGAGCAGTACGTC.

This clonotype appeared a few times. The V gene is TRBV7-9, the J gene TRBJ1-2, with D perhaps TRBD1 (6 bases). Germline lookup yields CDR1 SEHNR and CDR2 FQNEAQ (reference sequence). The CDR3 runs 14 residues. V dropped 0 bases and J dropped 11 bases, with 16 bases sitting between them. CDR3 sequence (DNA): TGTGCCAGCAGCTTAGCCGGACAGTCGCTACGGTACACCTTC. It specifies CASSLAGQSLRYTF. Supplemented by reference TRBV7-9 and TRBJ1-2, the full variable domain reads DTGVSQNPRHKITKRGQNVTFRCDPISEHNRLYWYRQTLGQGPEFLTYFQNEAQLEKSRLLSDRFSAERPKGSFSTLEIQRTEQGDSAMYLCASSLAGQSLRYTFGSGTRLTVV.

The chain is built from TRBV6-1 and TRBJ2-3; 9 nucleotides align to TRBD2. This CDR3 region has 16 residues. With 2 bases clipped from V and 1 base from J, the junction kept 4 bases outside the gene matches. Germline CDR1 MNHNS, CDR2 SASEGT. CDR3 region: CASSERVAGGTDTQYF. The CDR3 DNA follows: TGTGCCAGCAGTGAAAGGGTAGCGGGGGGCACAGATACGCAGTATTTT.

The chain joins TRBV3-1 to TRBJ2-7, with 7 positions matching TRBD1. V lost 4 bases to trimming and J lost 7 bases; unmatched junction nucleotides: 7. The CDR3 length is 13 residues. Germline V gene lookup returns CDR1 LGHDT and CDR2 YNNKEL (reference sequence). The chain's CDR3 is CASSRTGVGEQYV. The CDR3 nucleotides are TGTGCCAGCAGCCGCACAGGGGTGGGGGAGCAGTACGTC.

This clonotype was found a few times. The V gene is TRBV2, the J gene TRBJ1-5; 7 bases align to TRBD1. J was trimmed by 4 bases and V by 5 bases; bases with no gene match: 8. There are 15 residues in the CDR3. Germline-derived CDR1 and CDR2 are SNHLY and FYNNEI. The CDR3 nucleotides are TGTGCCAGCAGTCCTACTCCGGACAGGAATCAGCCCCAGCATTTT. Translating it yields CASSPTPDRNQPQHF.

This sequence joins TRBV7-9 and TRBJ2-7; 11 positions match TRBD2. V shed 3 bases, J shed 1 base, and the junction held 14 bases outside the gene matches. CDR1 SEHNR and CDR2 FQNEAQ come from the germline V gene (reference sequence). CDR3 size: 19 residues. CDR3 in amino acids: CASSLEGRGTSGPSYEQYV. CDR3 bases: TGTGCCAGCAGCTTGGAGGGACGCGGGACTAGCGGTCCTTCCTACGAGCAGTACGTC.

This clonotype was counted only a few times. V and J are TRBV11-1 and TRBJ2-2; maybe TRBD1 (5 bases). Germline V gene data show CDR1 as SGHAT and CDR2 as FQDESV (reference sequence). CDR3 length equals 15 residues. The V gene lost 5 bases and the J gene lost 5 bases, with 15 bases spanning the gap. The CDR3 region is CASSPQGSRTGELFF. The CDR3 nucleotides read TGTGCCAGCAGCCCGCAGGGATCTAGGACCGGGGAGCTGTTTTTT.

This clonotype was detected a few times. The CDR3 coding sequence is TGCGCCAGCAGCCAACGTGTAATCTGGGGAAATGAAATTCAGTACTTC. It is translated as CASSQRVIWGNEIQYF. The rearrangement uses TRBV4-3 and TRBJ2-4; no definite D call. Germline lookup yields CDR1 LGHNA and CDR2 YSLEER. The CDR3 is made up of 16 amino acids. V lost 2 bases and J 10 bases, leaving 21 bases between the germline ends.

As to this clonotype: This sequence may be a read error, since a much larger clone differs from it by one base. The V gene is TRBV11-2, the J gene TRBJ2-2; no reliable D call. The CDR3 runs to 14 residues. Germline-derived CDR1 and CDR2 are SGHAT and FQNNGV. The CDR3 is CASSLEGYTWELFF. Here the CDR3 DNA reads TGTGCCAGCAGCTTAGAAGGTTACACCTGGGAGCTGTTTTTT.

The genes are TRBV18 and TRBJ1-2, with D possibly being TRBD1 (6 bases). The germline gives CDR1 KGHSH, CDR2 LQKENI. The CDR3 covers 14 residues. Trimming shortened V by 2 bases and J by 6 bases, and 13 bases separated the two germline ends. The CDR3: CASSPSQGSHGYTF. The CDR3 nucleotides are TGTGCCAGCTCACCAAGTCAGGGGAGCCATGGCTACACCTTC.

This clonotype was counted only a few times. The chain is built from TRBV23-1 and TRBJ1-4; 8 bases are a match to TRBD1. TRBV23-1 is noted as an ORF with a role that remains uncertain. V dropped 7 bases and J dropped 6; count of bases not matched to a gene: 13. The CDR3 is made up of 16 amino acids. The CDR3 DNA reads TGCGCCAGCATGGCCGGACAGGGAGGGTCGCATGAAAAACTGTTTTTT. Encoded protein: CASMAGQGGSHEKLFF.

The gene calls are TRBV10-3 and TRBJ2-7; D is perhaps TRBD1 (6 bases). Germline values: CDR1 ENHRY, CDR2 SYGVKD. The V end was cut by 6 bases, the J end by 2 bases, with 14 bases between. This CDR3 has 14 amino acids. The CDR3, as DNA: TGTGCCATCAGGGTCCGGGACACACCCTACGAGCAGTACTTC. Amino acids: CAIRVRDTPYEQYF.

This clonotype was observed at least ten times. The J gene is TRBJ2-1, the V gene TRBV24-1, with 9 bases matching TRBD1. J gave up 11 bases and V 3 bases, and 10 bases lay outside the gene matches. Germline CDR1 is KGHDR and CDR2 is SFDVKD. The CDR3 totals 15 residues. The chain's CDR3 is CATSDKHRDRAQQFF. DNA for the CDR3: TGTGCCACCAGTGATAAGCATCGGGACAGGGCCCAGCAGTTCTTC.

The chain combines TRBV7-6 with TRBJ2-7; TRBD2 matches at 13 bases. The CDR3 consists of 14 residues. CDR1 is SGHVS and CDR2 is FNYEAQ in the germline V gene. V gave up 6 bases and J gave up 2 bases; unmatched junction bases: 1. CDR3 in amino acids: CASSGLAGAYEQYV. CDR3 bases: TGTGCCAGCAGTGGACTAGCGGGGGCCTACGAGCAGTACGTC.

The sample holds a few counts of this clonotype. The chain is built from TRBV3-1 and TRBJ2-1; 9 bases align to TRBD2. The germline V gene encodes CDR1 LGHDT and CDR2 YNNKEL (reference sequence). The CDR3 contains 15 residues. Trimming took 8 bases from V and 4 from J; bases not matched to a gene: 9. CDR3 residues: CASQGGGAKYNEQFF. The CDR3 DNA is TGTGCCAGCCAGGGCGGGGGGGCCAAGTACAATGAGCAGTTCTTC.

This clonotype was found a few times. J is TRBJ2-3 and V is TRBV5-1; D unresolved. V dropped 8 bases and J dropped 5 bases, with 12 bases sitting between them. Germline V lookup: CDR1 SGHRS, CDR2 YFSETQ. CDR3 length equals 12 residues. The CDR3 is CARKNGLDTQYF. DNA for the CDR3: TGCGCCAGGAAAAACGGGTTAGATACGCAGTATTTT.

The J gene is TRBJ2-1, the V gene TRBV7-9; D is perhaps TRBD1 or TRBD2 (5 bases each). Trimming left V 3 bases short and J 13 bases short, with 13 bases between. CDR1 and CDR2 (germline): SEHNR, FQNEAQ (reference sequence). There are 12 residues in the CDR3. The CDR3 protein is CASSLGDLSQFF. CDR3 coding DNA: TGTGCCAGCAGCTTGGGGGACCTTTCCCAGTTCTTC.

The chain links TRBV3-1 to TRBJ2-6; TRBD2 is a possible D gene (5 bases). Germline assignment: CDR1 LGHDT and CDR2 YNNKEL (reference sequence). The CDR3 extends over 16 amino acids. Trimming shortened V by 3 bases and J by 0 bases, and 9 bases separated the two germline ends. The CDR3: CASSHTRFSGANVLTF. The CDR3 DNA follows: TGTGCCAGCAGCCACACTAGGTTCTCTGGGGCCAACGTCCTGACTTTC. Full variable domain (missing parts from reference TRBV3-1 and TRBJ2-6): DTAVSQTPKYLVTQMGNDKSIKCEQNLGHDTMYWYKQDSKKFLKIMFSYNNKELIINETVPNRFSPKSPDKAHLNLHINSLELGDSAVYFCASSHTRFSGANVLTFGAGSRLTVL.